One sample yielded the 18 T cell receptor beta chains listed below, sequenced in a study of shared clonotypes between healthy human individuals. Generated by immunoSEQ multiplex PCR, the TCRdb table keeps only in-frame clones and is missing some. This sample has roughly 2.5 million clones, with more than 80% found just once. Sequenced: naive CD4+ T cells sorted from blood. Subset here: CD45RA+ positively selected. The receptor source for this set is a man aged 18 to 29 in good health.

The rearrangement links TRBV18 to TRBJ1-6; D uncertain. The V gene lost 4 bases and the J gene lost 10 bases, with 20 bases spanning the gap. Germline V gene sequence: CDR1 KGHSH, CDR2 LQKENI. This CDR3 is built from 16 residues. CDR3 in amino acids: CASSLQPLEARSPLHF. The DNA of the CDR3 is TGTGCCAGCTCACTACAACCCCTAGAGGCCCGGTCACCCCTCCACTTT.

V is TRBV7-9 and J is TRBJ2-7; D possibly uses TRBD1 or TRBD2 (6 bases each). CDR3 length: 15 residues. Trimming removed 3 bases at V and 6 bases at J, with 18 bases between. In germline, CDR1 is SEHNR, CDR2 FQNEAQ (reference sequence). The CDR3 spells CASSLTQGGNSEQYF. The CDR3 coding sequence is TGTGCCAGCAGCTTGACACAGGGAGGAAATTCCGAGCAGTACTTC.

The CDR3 protein is CASSLGPQGQETQYF. Here the CDR3 DNA reads TGTGCCAGCAGCTTGGGTCCACAGGGTCAAGAGACCCAGTACTTC. The chain joins TRBV5-6 to TRBJ2-5; weak D call: TRBD1 (6 bases). V was pared by 0 bases and J by 2 bases, with 11 bases between. Per the germline V gene, CDR1 is SGHDT and CDR2 is YYEEEE. The CDR3 covers 15 residues.

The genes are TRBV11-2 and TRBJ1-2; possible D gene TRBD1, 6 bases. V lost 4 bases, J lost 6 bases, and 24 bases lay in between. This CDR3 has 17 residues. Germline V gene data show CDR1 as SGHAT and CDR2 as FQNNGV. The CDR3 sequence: CASSSREWTALDHGYTF. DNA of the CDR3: TGTGCCAGCAGCTCCCGCGAATGGACAGCGCTTGATCATGGCTACACCTTC. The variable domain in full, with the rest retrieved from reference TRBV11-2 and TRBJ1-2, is EAGVAQSPRYKIIEKRQSVAFWCNPISGHATLYWYQQILGQGPKLLIQFQNNGVVDDSQLPKDRFSAERLKGVDSTLKIQPAKLEDSAVYLCASSSREWTALDHGYTFGSGTRLTVV.

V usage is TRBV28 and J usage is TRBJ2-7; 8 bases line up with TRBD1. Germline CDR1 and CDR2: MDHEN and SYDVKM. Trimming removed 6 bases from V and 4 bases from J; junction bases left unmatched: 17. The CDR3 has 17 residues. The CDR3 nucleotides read TGTGCCAGCAGCTTAGCACGAGGGACAGGTTATTCGTACGAGCAGTACTTC. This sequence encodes CASSLARGTGYSYEQYF. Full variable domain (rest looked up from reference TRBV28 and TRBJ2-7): DVKVTQSSRYLVKRTGEKVFLECVQDMDHENMFWYRQDPGLGLRLIYFSYDVKMKEKGDIPEGYSVSREKKERFSLILESASTNQTSMYLCASSLARGTGYSYEQYFGPGTRLTVT.

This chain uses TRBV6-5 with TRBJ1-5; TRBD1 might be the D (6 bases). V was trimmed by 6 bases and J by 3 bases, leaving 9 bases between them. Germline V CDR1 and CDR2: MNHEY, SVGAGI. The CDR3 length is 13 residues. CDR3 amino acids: CASRGAVNQPQHF. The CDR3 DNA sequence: TGTGCCAGCAGGGGGGCCGTCAATCAGCCCCAGCATTTT.

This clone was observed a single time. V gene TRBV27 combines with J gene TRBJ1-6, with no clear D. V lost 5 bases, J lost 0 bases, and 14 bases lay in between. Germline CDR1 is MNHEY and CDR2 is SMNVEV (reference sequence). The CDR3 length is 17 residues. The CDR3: CASSLGPSSSYNSPLHF. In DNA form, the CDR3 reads TGTGCCAGCAGTCTAGGCCCGTCCAGCTCCTATAATTCACCCCTCCACTTT.

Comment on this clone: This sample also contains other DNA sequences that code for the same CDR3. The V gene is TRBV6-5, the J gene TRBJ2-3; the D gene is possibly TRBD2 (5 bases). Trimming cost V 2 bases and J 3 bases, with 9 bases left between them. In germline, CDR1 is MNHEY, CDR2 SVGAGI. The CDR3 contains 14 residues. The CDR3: CASSYRGGTDTQYF. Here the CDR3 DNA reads TGTGCCAGCAGTTACCGCGGAGGAACAGATACGCAGTATTTT.

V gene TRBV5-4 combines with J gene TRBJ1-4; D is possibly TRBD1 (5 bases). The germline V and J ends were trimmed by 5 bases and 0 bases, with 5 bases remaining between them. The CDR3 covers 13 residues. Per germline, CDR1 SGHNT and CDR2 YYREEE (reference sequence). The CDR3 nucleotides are TGTGCCAGCAGGGGGCCAACTAATGAAAAACTGTTTTTT. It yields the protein CASRGPTNEKLFF. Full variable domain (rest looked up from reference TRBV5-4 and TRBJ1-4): ETGVTQSPTHLIKTRGQQVTLRCSSQSGHNTVSWYQQALGQGPQFIFQYYREEENGRGNFPPRFSGLQFPNYSSELNVNALELDDSALYLCASRGPTNEKLFFGSGTQLSVL.

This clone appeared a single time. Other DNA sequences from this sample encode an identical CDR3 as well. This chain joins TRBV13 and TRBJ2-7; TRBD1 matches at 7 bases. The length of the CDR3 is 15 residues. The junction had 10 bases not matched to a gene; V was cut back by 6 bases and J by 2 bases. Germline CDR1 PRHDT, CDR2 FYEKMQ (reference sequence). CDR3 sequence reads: CASSLGDRETYEQYF. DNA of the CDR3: TGTGCCAGCAGTTTGGGAGACAGGGAAACCTACGAGCAGTACTTC.

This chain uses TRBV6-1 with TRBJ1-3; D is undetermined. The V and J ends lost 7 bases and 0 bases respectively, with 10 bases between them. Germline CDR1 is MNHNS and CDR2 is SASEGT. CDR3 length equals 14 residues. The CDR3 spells CASNMVSSGNTIYF. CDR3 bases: TGTGCCAGCAACATGGTTAGCTCTGGAAACACCATATATTTT.

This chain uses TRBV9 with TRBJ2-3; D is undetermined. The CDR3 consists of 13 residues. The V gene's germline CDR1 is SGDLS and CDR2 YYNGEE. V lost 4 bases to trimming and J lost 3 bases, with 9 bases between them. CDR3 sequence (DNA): TGTGCCAGCAGCCCCCCGGAGACAGATACGCAGTATTTT. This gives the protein CASSPPETDTQYF.

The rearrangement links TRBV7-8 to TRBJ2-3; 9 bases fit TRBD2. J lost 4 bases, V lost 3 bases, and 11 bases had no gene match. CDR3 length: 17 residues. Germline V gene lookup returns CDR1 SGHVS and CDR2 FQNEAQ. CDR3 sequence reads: CASSFRASGTSPDTQYF. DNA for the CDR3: TGTGCCAGCAGCTTCCGGGCTAGCGGGACTTCCCCAGATACGCAGTATTTT.

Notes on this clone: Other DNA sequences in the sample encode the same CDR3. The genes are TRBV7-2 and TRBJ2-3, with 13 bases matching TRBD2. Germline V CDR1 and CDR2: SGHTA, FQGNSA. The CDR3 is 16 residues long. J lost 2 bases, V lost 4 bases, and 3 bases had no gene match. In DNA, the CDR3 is TGTGCCAGCAGCTCGGGACTAGCGGGAATCACAGATACGCAGTATTTT. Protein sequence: CASSSGLAGITDTQYF.

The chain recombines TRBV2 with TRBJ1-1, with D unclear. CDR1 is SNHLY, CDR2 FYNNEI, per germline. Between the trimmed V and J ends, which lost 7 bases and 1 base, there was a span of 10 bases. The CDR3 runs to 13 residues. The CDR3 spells CASTSVGNTEAFF. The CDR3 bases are TGTGCCAGCACTTCGGTGGGGAACACTGAAGCTTTCTTT.

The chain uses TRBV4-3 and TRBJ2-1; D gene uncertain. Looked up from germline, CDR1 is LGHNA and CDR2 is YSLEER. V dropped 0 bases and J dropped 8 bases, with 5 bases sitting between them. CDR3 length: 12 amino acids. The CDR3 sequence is CASSQDRYEQFF. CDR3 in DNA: TGCGCCAGCAGCCAAGATCGCTATGAGCAGTTCTTC.

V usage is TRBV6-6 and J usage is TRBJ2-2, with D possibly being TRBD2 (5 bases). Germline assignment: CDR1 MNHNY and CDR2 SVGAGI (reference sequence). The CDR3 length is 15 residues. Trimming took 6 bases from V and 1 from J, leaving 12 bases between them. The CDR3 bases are TGTGCCAGCAGAACTCCGGGAATGAACACCGGGGAGCTGTTTTTT. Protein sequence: CASRTPGMNTGELFF.

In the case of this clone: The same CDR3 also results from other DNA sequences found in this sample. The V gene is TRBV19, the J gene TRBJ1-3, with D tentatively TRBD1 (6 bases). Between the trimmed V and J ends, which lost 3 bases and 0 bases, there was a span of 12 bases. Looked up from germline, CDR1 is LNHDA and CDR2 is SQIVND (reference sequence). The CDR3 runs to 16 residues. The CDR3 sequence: CASSIGGRSSGNTIYF. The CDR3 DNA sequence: TGTGCCAGTAGTATCGGGGGCAGAAGCTCTGGAAACACCATATATTTT.